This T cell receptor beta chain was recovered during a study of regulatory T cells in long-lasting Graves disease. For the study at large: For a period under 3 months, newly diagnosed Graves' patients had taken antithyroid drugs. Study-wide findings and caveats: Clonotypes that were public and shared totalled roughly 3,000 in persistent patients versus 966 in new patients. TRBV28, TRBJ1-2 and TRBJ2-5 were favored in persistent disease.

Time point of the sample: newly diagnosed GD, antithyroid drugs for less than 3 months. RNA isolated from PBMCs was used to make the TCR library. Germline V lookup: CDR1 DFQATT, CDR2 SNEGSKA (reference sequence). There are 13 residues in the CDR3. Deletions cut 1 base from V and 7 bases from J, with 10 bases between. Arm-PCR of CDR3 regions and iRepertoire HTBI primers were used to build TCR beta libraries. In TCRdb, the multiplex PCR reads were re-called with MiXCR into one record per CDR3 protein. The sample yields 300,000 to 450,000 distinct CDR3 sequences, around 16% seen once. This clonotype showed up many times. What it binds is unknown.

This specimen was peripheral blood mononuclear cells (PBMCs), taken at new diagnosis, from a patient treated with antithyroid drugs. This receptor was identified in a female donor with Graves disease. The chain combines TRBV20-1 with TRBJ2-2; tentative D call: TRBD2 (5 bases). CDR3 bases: TGCAGTGCTAGAGCGGGGATGGACGGGGAGCTGTTTTTT. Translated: CSARAGMDGELFF.